This TCR beta chain was retrieved from a study of CD8+ T cells in alopecia areata. Germline values: CDR1 GTSNPN, CDR2 SVGIG (reference sequence). V was clipped by 2 bases and J by 2 bases, with 2 bases between them. CDR3 size: 11 residues. RNA was isolated and reverse transcribed to cDNA, the sequencing template. TCRdb keeps only in-frame clones here, not all; method: immunoSEQ multiplex PCR. The table lists some 150,000 clones, around 50% of them singletons. This clone has only a few counts. The gene calls are TRBV30 and TRBJ2-3; no clear D gene. This clonotype was obtained from a human donor with alopecia areata. Sequenced material: CD4+ T cells sorted from blood, taken at week 0. The CDR3 here is CAWSYTDTQYF. The CDR3 DNA reads as TGTGCCTGGAGTTACACAGATACGCAGTATTTT.